This TCR beta chain was profiled in a study of cytomegalovirus exposure and HLA in healthy donors. With 60 Vbeta and 13 Jbeta primers, the PCR was carried out. Here immunoSEQ multiplex PCR was the method, and the copy in TCRdb shows in-frame clones only, minus some. This repertoire shows 90,000 to 120,000 clones, over 75% found once; its top ten account for around 2%. Source material: PBMCs. This clonotype was obtained from a man aged 25 to 40 in good health and CMV-seronegative.

The CDR3 region has the DNA TGCGCCAGCAGCCAAGATTATCCGGGTTGGAGCAATCAGCCCCAGCATTTT. Translation gives CASSQDYPGWSNQPQHF. This chain uses TRBV4-1 with TRBJ1-5; D is unclear. Looked up from germline, CDR1 is MGHRA and CDR2 is YSYEKL. This CDR3 spans 17 amino acids. Trimming shortened V by 0 bases and J by 1 base, and 13 bases separated the two germline ends.